This T cell receptor beta chain derives from a study of T cell repertoires in cytomegalovirus infection. Study context: CMV infection plus the matching HLA type was flagged by public TCR beta signatures. Study-wide results and caveats: Dominant in the ex vivo response were TCR beta clonotypes restricted by HLA-C and specific for CMV.

Ten or more counts support this clonotype. Its antigen is undetermined. MiXCR, applied by TCRdb to the reads, yields one record per CDR3 protein. The sample holds 700,000 to 850,000 distinct CDR3 sequences, 30% to 35% seen once. CDR3 size: 15 residues. V lost 1 base to trimming and J lost 8 bases, with 15 bases between them. The V gene's germline CDR1 is SGHTA and CDR2 FQGNSA. The origin of this receptor is a human donor in good health (CMV status not recorded). Some clones in this sample may be carry-over from other donors' samples. The J gene is TRBJ1-3, the V gene TRBV7-2, with a weak D call TRBD1 (5 bases). The sequences come from cultured CD8+ T cells from PBMCs, collected from culture after CMV antigen stimulation. The CDR3 is CASSLDHSLGDTIYF. The DNA for the CDR3 is TGTGCCAGCAGCTTAGATCACAGCCTAGGGGACACCATATATTTT.